The sequence of this TCR beta chain was determined in a study of Graves' ophthalmopathy and Graves' hyperthyroidism. General observations from the study: A model of 13 signatures distinguished ophthalmopathy from stable hyperthyroidism at about 86% sensitivity and approximately 81% specificity.

As the template, RNA transcripts were used to amplify TCR beta CDR3 regions. A first-round RT-PCR used HTBI primers, followed by a second-round multiplex PCR. TCRdb passed the multiplex PCR reads through MiXCR, listing each CDR3 protein once. The sample gives about 700,000 distinct CDR3 sequences, about two fifths of which show up once; 3.3% is in the top ten. This clonotype has only a few counts. Its specificity is unknown. Trimming took 6 bases from V and 9 from J, leaving 15 bases between them. The CDR3 is 14 residues long. Germline V gives CDR1 LGHNT, CDR2 FRNRAP. Sequencing used peripheral blood. This sequence joins TRBV12-5 and TRBJ1-6; D is perhaps TRBD1 (5 bases). This sequence originates from an adult man with Graves' ophthalmopathy. CDR3: CASGQVGAGSPLHF. In DNA, the CDR3 is TGTGCTAGTGGCCAAGTAGGGGCAGGTTCACCCCTCCACTTT. The entire variable domain, with the rest obtained from reference TRBV12-5 and TRBJ1-6, is as follows: DARVTQTPRHKVTEMGQEVTMRCQPILGHNTVFWYRQTMMQGLELLAYFRNRAPLDDSGMPKDRFSAEMPDATLATLKIQPSEPRDSAVYFCASGQVGAGSPLHFGNGTRLTVT.